The clone carrying this TCR beta chain was seen repeatedly, ten times or more. The time point is: newly diagnosed GD, antithyroid drugs for less than 3 months. Scientists built the TCR library using RNA that was extracted from PBMCs. The collection involved drawing around 10 milliliters of peripheral blood into EDTA tubes. This entry belongs to a study of regulatory T cells in long-lasting Graves disease. This CDR3 is 12 amino acids long. V was clipped by 7 bases and J by 2 bases, with 9 bases between them. Germline CDR1 and CDR2: LGHNT and FRNRAP. In building TCR beta libraries, iRepertoire HTBI primers were used together with Arm-PCR of CDR3 regions. TCRdb used MiXCR to reprocess the multiplex PCR reads, holding one entry per CDR3 protein. The repertoire includes hundreds of thousands of distinct CDR3 sequences, 15% to 20% of them detected once, and 9.5% to 15% sits in the top ten. The sample was also linked to a second study, of T cells in Graves' hyperthyroidism and ophthalmopathy. That paper adds: Most clonotypes expanded in thyroid above 0.001 were likewise present in blood.

The chain has TRBV12-5 and TRBJ2-7; D is unclear. Source: peripheral blood mononuclear cells (PBMCs), taken at new diagnosis, from a patient treated with antithyroid drugs. This receptor was obtained from a man aged 18 to 29 with Graves disease. In DNA, the CDR3 is TGTGCTAGTGCCCAGAATACCTACGAGCAGTACTTC. This translates into CASAQNTYEQYF. Filled out from reference TRBV12-5 and TRBJ2-7, the complete variable domain reads DARVTQTPRHKVTEMGQEVTMRCQPILGHNTVFWYRQTMMQGLELLAYFRNRAPLDDSGMPKDRFSAEMPDATLATLKIQPSEPRDSAVYFCASAQNTYEQYFGPGTRLTVT.